This is a list of T cell receptor beta chains from one sample in a study of identical twins. TCRdb ran MiXCR on the 5' RACE reads and lists one entry per CDR3 protein. The data hold about 890,000 distinct CDR3 sequences, with roughly 12% observed a single time. These same records also appear under a second study, on yellow fever vaccine responses in identical twins.

Sequences were obtained from PBMCs. All receptors derive from a woman younger than 35 in good health. The CDR3 runs from the conserved cysteine through the conserved F or W.

V gene	J gene	CDR3 protein
TRBV28	TRBJ2-1	CASSFSGGIYNEQFF
TRBV3-1	TRBJ2-5	CASSQDPAGAMQETQYF
TRBV25-1	TRBJ1-1	CASSEGDLNTEAFF
TRBV29-1	TRBJ1-1	CSVEGRPNTEAFF
TRBV29-1	TRBJ1-1	CSVVGRRTEAFF
TRBV15	TRBJ2-2	CATSSLWTSGNTGELFF
TRBV6-4	TRBJ2-1	CASSDGRAVGNEQFF
TRBV9	TRBJ2-3	CASSVVALAASSTDTQYF
TRBV20-1	TRBJ2-5	CSAGKGTGFEETQYF
TRBV19	TRBJ2-1	CASSSRWGGTVGEQFF
TRBV12-3/TRBV12-4	TRBJ1-2	CASSPDSPNYGYTF
TRBV7-6	TRBJ2-2	CASSSGQGNGELFF
TRBV6-1	TRBJ2-3	CASTPTGTDTQYF
TRBV25-1	TRBJ1-2	CASSEKRQDGYTF
TRBV4-1	TRBJ2-3	CASSQARQGAIDTQYF
TRBV12-3/TRBV12-4	TRBJ2-6	CASGRVSGANVLTF
TRBV12-3/TRBV12-4	TRBJ2-7	CASSSKGPSSYEQYF
TRBV11-2	TRBJ2-1	CASSRPREMGSNEQFF
TRBV20-1	TRBJ2-7	CSASPAGGPNYEQYF
TRBV24-1	TRBJ2-1	CATSDQDRGSNEQFF
TRBV24-1	TRBJ2-2	CATLGQPNTGELFF
TRBV6-1	TRBJ2-7	CASSLQAGPPYEQYF
TRBV27	TRBJ2-1	CASTDLASGNNEQFF
TRBV29-1	TRBJ2-4	CSVVLGFAKNIQYF
TRBV12-3/TRBV12-4	TRBJ2-5	CASSLGGQGKETQYF
TRBV10-3	TRBJ1-6	CAIRATGGDSPLHF
TRBV5-1	TRBJ1-1	CASSPQGGSETEAFF
TRBV9	TRBJ2-7	CASSVGLARDYEQYF
TRBV5-1	TRBJ2-1	CASSLGASPDEQFF
TRBV28	TRBJ2-5	CASKGGPETQYF
TRBV6-1	TRBJ2-7	CASRELAGVAEQYF
TRBV24-1	TRBJ2-5	CATSDPGTSVSYQETQYF
TRBV15	TRBJ2-2	CATSRDTGTGYTGELFF
TRBV7-9	TRBJ2-7	CASSRWEEESYEQYF
TRBV4-1	TRBJ1-3	CASSKTGTTGNTIYF
TRBV25-1	TRBJ2-4	CASSDGISHQNIQYF
TRBV29-1	TRBJ1-5	CSPLDSSLCQPQHF
TRBV7-2	TRBJ2-1	CASTPQLGPYNEQFF
TRBV24-1	TRBJ2-1	CATSDSLSYNEQFF
TRBV29-1	TRBJ2-1	CSVEVGREAYNEQFF
TRBV20-1	TRBJ2-1	CSATIGPNEQFF
TRBV6-2/TRBV6-3	TRBJ2-2	CASTPGLRIGGELFF
TRBV12-3/TRBV12-4	TRBJ2-1	CASSSIRGQGNNEQFF
TRBV15	TRBJ2-3	CATSSYPGTRRDTQYF
TRBV29-1	TRBJ1-1	CSVDRGILEGMNTEAFF
TRBV13	TRBJ1-1	CASSRGEVRAEAFF
TRBV20-1	TRBJ2-5	CSAGASGKQETQYF
TRBV20-1	TRBJ2-1	CSARGSGGTYNEQFF
TRBV20-1	TRBJ2-1	CSAPALGPKEQFF
TRBV27	TRBJ2-7	CASSTLPSGGYEQYF
TRBV7-8	TRBJ2-1	CASSFTGGSEQFF
TRBV29-1	TRBJ2-1	CSVGGPNEQSF
TRBV27	TRBJ2-1	CASSSRTSGINEQFF